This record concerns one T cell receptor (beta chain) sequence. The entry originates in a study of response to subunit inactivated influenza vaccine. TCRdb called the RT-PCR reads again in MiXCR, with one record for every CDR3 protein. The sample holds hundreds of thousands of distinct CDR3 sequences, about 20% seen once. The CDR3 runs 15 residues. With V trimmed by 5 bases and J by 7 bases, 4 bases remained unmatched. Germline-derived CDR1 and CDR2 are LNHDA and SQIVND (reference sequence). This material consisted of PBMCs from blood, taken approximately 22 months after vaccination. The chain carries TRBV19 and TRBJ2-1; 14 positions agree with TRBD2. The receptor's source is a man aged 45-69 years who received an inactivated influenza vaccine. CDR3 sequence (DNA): TGTGCCAGTAGTGGAGGGACTAGCGGGAGAAATGAGCAGTTCTTC. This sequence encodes CASSGGTSGRNEQFF.